This TCR beta chain derives from a study of cytomegalovirus exposure and HLA in healthy donors. Vbeta (60) and Jbeta (13) primers were used in the PCR. Measured with immunoSEQ multiplex PCR; TCRdb has only the in-frame clones, and not every one. The sample has 180,000 or so clones; the top ten hold around 0.8%. CDR3 length: 15 amino acids. Trimming cost V 5 bases and J 1 base, with 14 bases left between them. The germline CDR1 and CDR2 sequences are MGHRA and YSYEKL. V gene TRBV4-1 combines with J gene TRBJ2-5, with D uncertain. Sequenced: PBMCs. The clonotype was recovered from a woman under 30 in good health and CMV-seropositive. CDR3 DNA: TGCGCCAGCAGCTTACCCGGGTCGATCCAAGAGACCCAGTACTTC. Translating gives CASSLPGSIQETQYF.